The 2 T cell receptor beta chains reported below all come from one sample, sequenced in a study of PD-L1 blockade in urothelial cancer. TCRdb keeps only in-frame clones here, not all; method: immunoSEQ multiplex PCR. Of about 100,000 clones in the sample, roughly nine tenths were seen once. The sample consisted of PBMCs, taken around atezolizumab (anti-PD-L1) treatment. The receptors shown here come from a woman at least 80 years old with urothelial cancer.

For the CDR3, the DNA is TGTGCCAGCAGCTCCCAGGGGTCGGACACTGAAGCTTTCTTT. Translating gives CASSSQGSDTEAFF. The V and J genes are TRBV5-4 and TRBJ1-1; a possible D gene is TRBD1 (6 bases). The germline V gene has CDR1 SGHNT and CDR2 YYREEE (reference sequence). The CDR3 covers 14 residues. Trimming stripped 3 bases from V and 3 bases from J, with 12 bases between. The full variable domain, completed using reference TRBV5-4 and TRBJ1-1, is ETGVTQSPTHLIKTRGQQVTLRCSSQSGHNTVSWYQQALGQGPQFIFQYYREEENGRGNFPPRFSGLQFPNYSSELNVNALELDDSALYLCASSSQGSDTEAFFGQGTRLTVV.

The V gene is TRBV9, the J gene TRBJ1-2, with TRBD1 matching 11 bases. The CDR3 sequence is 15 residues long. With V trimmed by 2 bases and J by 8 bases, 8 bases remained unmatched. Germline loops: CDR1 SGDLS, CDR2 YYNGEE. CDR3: CASSVGQGAFNGYTF. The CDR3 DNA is TGTGCCAGCAGCGTTGGACAGGGGGCCTTTAACGGCTACACCTTC.